This is a list of T cell receptor beta chains from one sample in a study of cytomegalovirus exposure and HLA in healthy donors. TCRdb keeps only in-frame clones here, not all; method: immunoSEQ multiplex PCR. The repertoire has about 130,000 clones, 70% to 85% of them found once; the top ten carry roughly 4.2%. Sequenced: PBMCs. Every receptor here comes from a male donor in good health and CMV-seropositive. The CDR3 runs from the conserved cysteine through the conserved F or W. The order of the fields is D gene, clone size, V gene, J gene, CDR3 protein, CDR3 DNA. D genes are given only for firm matches. For some rows the clone size is stated as once, few or many, or as a class when expanded; others skip it.

d_gene: .; abundance: .; v_gene: TRBV25-1; j_gene: TRBJ2-7; CDR3aa: CASSGAGYEQYF; CDR3nt: TGTGCCAGCAGTGGCGCGGGTTACGAGCAGTACTTC
d_gene: .; abundance: few; v_gene: TRBV5-1; j_gene: TRBJ2-1; CDR3aa: CASSLAGQGAGNEQFF; CDR3nt: TGCGCCAGCAGCTTGGCAGGGCAGGGTGCGGGGAATGAGCAGTTCTTC
d_gene: .; abundance: .; v_gene: TRBV19; j_gene: TRBJ2-2; CDR3aa: CASSIETPPVFANTGELFF; CDR3nt: TGTGCCAGTAGTATAGAAACTCCCCCGGTTTTCGCGAACACCGGGGAGCTGTTTTTT
d_gene: TRBD2; abundance: once; v_gene: TRBV4-2; j_gene: TRBJ2-1; CDR3aa: CASSQDPESGGRLNEQFF; CDR3nt: TGTGCCAGCAGCCAAGATCCAGAAAGCGGGGGGCGCCTCAATGAGCAGTTCTTC
d_gene: TRBD1; abundance: .; v_gene: TRBV6-1; j_gene: TRBJ1-1; CDR3aa: CASSVSDRVDTEAFF; CDR3nt: TGTGCCAGCAGTGTTAGTGACAGGGTTGACACTGAAGCTTTCTTT
d_gene: TRBD2; abundance: .; v_gene: TRBV29-1; j_gene: TRBJ2-1; CDR3aa: CSATGTSGSQSIHEQFF; CDR3nt: TGCAGCGCAACCGGGACTAGCGGAAGCCAGAGCATCCATGAGCAGTTCTTC
d_gene: .; abundance: .; v_gene: TRBV6-6; j_gene: TRBJ2-7; CDR3aa: CASSYLGAGEQYF; CDR3nt: TGTGCCAGCAGTTACTTAGGGGCGGGGGAGCAGTACTTC
d_gene: TRBD2; abundance: few; v_gene: TRBV5-1; j_gene: TRBJ2-7; CDR3aa: CASSSGLAGGNEQYF; CDR3nt: TGCGCCAGCAGCTCCGGACTAGCGGGGGGGAACGAGCAGTACTTC
d_gene: TRBD2; abundance: few; v_gene: TRBV28; j_gene: TRBJ2-3; CDR3aa: CASSSPLAGVTDTQYF; CDR3nt: TGTGCCAGCAGTTCCCCATTAGCGGGAGTCACAGATACGCAGTATTTT
d_gene: .; abundance: .; v_gene: TRBV18; j_gene: TRBJ2-5; CDR3aa: CASSPRGNLGETQYF; CDR3nt: TGTGCCAGCTCACCAAGGGGAAACCTAGGAGAGACCCAGTACTTC
d_gene: .; abundance: .; v_gene: TRBV27; j_gene: TRBJ2-7; CDR3aa: CASSLRAGGNEQYF; CDR3nt: TGTGCCAGCAGTTTGAGGGCCGGAGGTAACGAGCAGTACTTC
d_gene: TRBD2; abundance: .; v_gene: TRBV19; j_gene: TRBJ2-1; CDR3aa: CASTGLAYNEQFF; CDR3nt: TGTGCCAGTACGGGACTAGCTTACAATGAGCAGTTCTTC
d_gene: .; abundance: .; v_gene: TRBV4-1; j_gene: TRBJ2-7; CDR3aa: CASSQDIRGAWGEQYF; CDR3nt: TGCGCCAGCAGCCAAGATATTCGGGGGGCCTGGGGGGAGCAGTACTTC
d_gene: TRBD1; abundance: .; v_gene: TRBV2; j_gene: TRBJ1-2; CDR3aa: CASTRQGEDYGYTF; CDR3nt: TGTGCCAGTACTCGACAGGGGGAAGACTATGGCTACACCTTC
d_gene: .; abundance: few; v_gene: TRBV5-4; j_gene: TRBJ2-7; CDR3aa: CASSLLDSRYSEQYF; CDR3nt: TGTGCCAGCAGCCTCCTTGACAGTAGGTACTCCGAGCAGTACTTC
d_gene: TRBD2; abundance: .; v_gene: TRBV27; j_gene: TRBJ2-3; CDR3aa: CASSLTISGTDTQYF; CDR3nt: TGTGCCAGCAGTTTAACTATTAGCGGGACAGATACGCAGTATTTT
d_gene: .; abundance: .; v_gene: TRBV2; j_gene: TRBJ1-2; CDR3aa: CASSGRAGGYTF; CDR3nt: TGTGCCAGCAGTGGCAGGGCGGGAGGCTACACCTTC
d_gene: TRBD1; abundance: .; v_gene: TRBV7-2; j_gene: TRBJ1-1; CDR3aa: CASSLQGADTEAFF; CDR3nt: TGTGCCAGCAGCTTACAGGGGGCTGACACTGAAGCTTTCTTT
d_gene: TRBD2; abundance: .; v_gene: TRBV6-5; j_gene: TRBJ2-1; CDR3aa: CASSLSGSSYNEQFF; CDR3nt: TGTGCCAGCAGTCTCAGCGGGAGCTCCTACAATGAGCAGTTCTTC
d_gene: TRBD1; abundance: few; v_gene: TRBV5-4; j_gene: TRBJ2-7; CDR3aa: CASSLDRGADEQYF; CDR3nt: TGTGCCAGCAGCTTGGACAGGGGAGCAGACGAGCAGTACTTC
d_gene: .; abundance: few; v_gene: TRBV28; j_gene: TRBJ2-2; CDR3aa: CASSSSPYTGELFF; CDR3nt: TGTGCCAGCAGTTCGAGTCCCTACACCGGGGAGCTGTTTTTT
d_gene: .; abundance: .; v_gene: TRBV7-9; j_gene: TRBJ1-2; CDR3aa: CASSYLGRGGYTF; CDR3nt: TGTGCCAGCAGTTACCTTGGCAGGGGTGGCTACACCTTC
d_gene: TRBD1; abundance: .; v_gene: TRBV7-9; j_gene: TRBJ2-4; CDR3aa: CASSITGTGAKNIQYF; CDR3nt: TGTGCCAGCAGCATAACCGGGACAGGAGCCAAAAACATTCAGTACTTC
d_gene: .; abundance: .; v_gene: TRBV9; j_gene: TRBJ1-2; CDR3aa: CASSREQGGWYGYTF; CDR3nt: TGTGCCAGCAGTCGGGAACAAGGAGGGTGGTATGGCTACACCTTC
d_gene: .; abundance: .; v_gene: TRBV27; j_gene: TRBJ1-6; CDR3aa: CPSRGDLNSPLHF; CDR3nt: TGTCCCAGCAGGGGAGATCTCAATTCACCCCTCCACTTT
d_gene: .; abundance: .; v_gene: TRBV21-1; j_gene: TRBJ1-2; CDR3aa: CASSKDNKESRGNYGYTF; CDR3nt: TGTGCCAGCAGCAAAGACAATAAGGAGAGCAGGGGGAACTATGGCTACACCTTC
d_gene: .; abundance: .; v_gene: TRBV5-6; j_gene: TRBJ1-2; CDR3aa: CASRVGQLTNYGYTF; CDR3nt: TGTGCCAGCAGGGTCGGACAGCTTACTAACTATGGCTACACCTTC
d_gene: .; abundance: .; v_gene: TRBV27; j_gene: TRBJ2-6; CDR3aa: CASSLTPSGANGLTF; CDR3nt: TGTGCCAGCAGTTTAACGCCCTCTGGGGCCAACGGCCTGACTTTC
d_gene: .; abundance: .; v_gene: TRBV5-6; j_gene: TRBJ2-7; CDR3aa: CASSLSDDLRLEQYF; CDR3nt: TGTGCCAGCAGCTTATCTGACGACCTTAGACTCGAGCAGTACTTC
d_gene: TRBD1; abundance: .; v_gene: TRBV2; j_gene: TRBJ2-4; CDR3aa: CASGQTGWLDSQYF; CDR3nt: TGTGCCAGCGGTCAGACAGGGTGGTTAGACAGTCAGTACTTC
d_gene: TRBD2; abundance: .; v_gene: TRBV2; j_gene: TRBJ2-7; CDR3aa: CASSRTSGVPYEQYF; CDR3nt: TGTGCCAGCAGCCGGACTAGCGGGGTGCCCTACGAGCAGTACTTC
d_gene: TRBD1; abundance: .; v_gene: TRBV5-1; j_gene: TRBJ1-6; CDR3aa: CASSLAPGGDSPLHF; CDR3nt: TGCGCCAGCAGCTTGGCCCCAGGGGGAGATTCACCCCTCCACTTT
d_gene: .; abundance: few; v_gene: TRBV2; j_gene: TRBJ1-6; CDR3aa: CASSELGMGNSPLHF; CDR3nt: TGTGCCAGCAGTGAACTCGGGATGGGGAATTCACCCCTCCACTTT
d_gene: TRBD1; abundance: .; v_gene: TRBV7-8; j_gene: TRBJ1-2; CDR3aa: CASSPRTGLDGYTF; CDR3nt: TGTGCCAGCAGCCCTCGGACAGGGCTGGATGGCTACACCTTC
d_gene: TRBD1; abundance: .; v_gene: TRBV16; j_gene: TRBJ1-2; CDR3aa: CASRPDRDYGYTF; CDR3nt: TGTGCCAGCAGGCCCGACAGGGACTATGGCTACACCTTC
d_gene: .; abundance: once; v_gene: TRBV7-6; j_gene: TRBJ2-1; CDR3aa: CASSPIEGSYNEQFF; CDR3nt: TGTGCCAGCAGCCCCATAGAGGGTTCCTACAATGAGCAGTTCTTC
d_gene: .; abundance: .; v_gene: TRBV5-1; j_gene: TRBJ1-2; CDR3aa: CASSLGQNYGYTF; CDR3nt: TGCGCCAGCAGCTTGGGACAGAACTATGGCTACACCTTC
d_gene: TRBD1; abundance: .; v_gene: TRBV27; j_gene: TRBJ1-2; CDR3aa: CASSSWTGKYYGYTF; CDR3nt: TGTGCCAGCAGTTCCTGGACAGGGAAGTACTATGGCTACACCTTC